This TCR beta chain stems from a study of cytomegalovirus exposure and HLA in healthy donors. Study findings and constraints: A later analysis linked a missense DCLRE1C variant to TCR beta V- and J-gene trimming. Cytomegalovirus-associated TCR beta chains were listed, numbering 150 to 200.

Primers included in the PCR were 60 Vbeta and 13 Jbeta primers. Method: immunoSEQ multiplex PCR; TCRdb's copy keeps in-frame clones and lacks some. This sample's table has around 130,000 clones. In germline, CDR1 is SGHRS, CDR2 YFSETQ. This CDR3 comprises 15 residues. The trim removed 2 bases at V and 5 bases at J, leaving 8 bases unmatched. As concerns this clone: Its target is not known.

These donors, healthy bone marrow donors, were studied. The clonotype was recovered from a woman aged 40 to 49 in good health and CMV-seronegative. Sequencing was done on a sample of PBMCs. The chain has TRBV5-1 and TRBJ1-1; 8 nucleotides agree with TRBD1. The DNA of the CDR3 is TGCGCCAGCAGCTTCGGGACAGGAAGGAGGACTGAAGCTTTCTTT. This sequence encodes CASSFGTGRRTEAFF.